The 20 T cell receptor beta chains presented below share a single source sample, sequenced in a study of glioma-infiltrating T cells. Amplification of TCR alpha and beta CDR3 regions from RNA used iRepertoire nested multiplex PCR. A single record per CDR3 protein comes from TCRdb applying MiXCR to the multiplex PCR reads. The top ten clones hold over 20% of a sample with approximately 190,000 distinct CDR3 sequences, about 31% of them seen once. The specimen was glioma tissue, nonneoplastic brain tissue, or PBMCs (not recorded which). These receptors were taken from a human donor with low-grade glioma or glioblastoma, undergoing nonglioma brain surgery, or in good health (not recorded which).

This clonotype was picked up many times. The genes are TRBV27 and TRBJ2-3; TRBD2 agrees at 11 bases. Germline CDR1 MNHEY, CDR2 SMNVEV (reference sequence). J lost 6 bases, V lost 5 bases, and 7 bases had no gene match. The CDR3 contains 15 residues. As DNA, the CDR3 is TGTGCCAGCAGTGATCGATCTAGCGGGAGGGATACGCAGTATTTT. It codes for CASSDRSSGRDTQYF.

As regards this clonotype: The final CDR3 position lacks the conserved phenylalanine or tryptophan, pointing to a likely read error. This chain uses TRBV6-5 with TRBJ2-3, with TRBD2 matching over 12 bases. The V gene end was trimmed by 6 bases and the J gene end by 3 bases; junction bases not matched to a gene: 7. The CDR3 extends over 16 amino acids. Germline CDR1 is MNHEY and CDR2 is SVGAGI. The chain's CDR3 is CASSYRLAGETDTQYS. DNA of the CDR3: TGTGCCAGCAGCTACCGACTAGCGGGAGAGACAGATACGCAGTATTCT.

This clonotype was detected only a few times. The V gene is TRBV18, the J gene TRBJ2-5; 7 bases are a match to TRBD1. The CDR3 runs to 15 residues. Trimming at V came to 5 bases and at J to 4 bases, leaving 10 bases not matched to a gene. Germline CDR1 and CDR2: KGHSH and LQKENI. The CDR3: CASSDPGQIGETQYF. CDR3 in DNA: TGTGCCAGCTCAGATCCGGGACAGATAGGAGAGACCCAGTACTTC.

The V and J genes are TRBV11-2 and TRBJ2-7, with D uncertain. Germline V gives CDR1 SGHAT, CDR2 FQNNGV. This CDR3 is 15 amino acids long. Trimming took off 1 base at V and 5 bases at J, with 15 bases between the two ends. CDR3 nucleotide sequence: TGTGCCAGCAGCTTAGGCGACTCGCATACGAACGAGCAGTACTTC. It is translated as CASSLGDSHTNEQYF.

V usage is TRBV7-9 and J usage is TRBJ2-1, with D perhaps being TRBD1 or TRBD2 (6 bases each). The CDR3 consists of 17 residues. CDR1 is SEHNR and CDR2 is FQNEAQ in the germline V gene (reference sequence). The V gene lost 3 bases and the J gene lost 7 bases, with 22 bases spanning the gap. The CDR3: CASSLKWAGQGGNEQFF. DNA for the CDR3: TGTGCCAGCAGCTTGAAGTGGGCGGGACAAGGGGGGAATGAGCAGTTCTTC.

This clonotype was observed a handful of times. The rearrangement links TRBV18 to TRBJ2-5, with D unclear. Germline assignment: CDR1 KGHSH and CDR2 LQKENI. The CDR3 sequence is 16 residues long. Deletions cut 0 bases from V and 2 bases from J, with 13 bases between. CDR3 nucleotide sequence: TGTGCCAGCTCACCACCGAGGCGTAGCTCACAAGAGACCCAGTACTTC. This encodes CASSPPRRSSQETQYF. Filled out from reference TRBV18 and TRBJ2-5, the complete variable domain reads NAGVMQNPRHLVRRRGQEARLRCSPMKGHSHVYWYRQLPEEGLKFMVYLQKENIIDESGMPKERFSAEFPKEGPSILRIQQVVRGDSAAYFCASSPPRRSSQETQYFGPGTRLLVL.

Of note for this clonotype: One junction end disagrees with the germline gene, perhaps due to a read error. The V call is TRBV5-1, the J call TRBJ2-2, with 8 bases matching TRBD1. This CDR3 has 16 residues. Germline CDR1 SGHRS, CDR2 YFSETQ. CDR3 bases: TGCGCCAGCAGCTTGGGGGGACAGGCCTACACCGTGGAGCTGTTTTTT. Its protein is CASSLGGQAYTVELFF.

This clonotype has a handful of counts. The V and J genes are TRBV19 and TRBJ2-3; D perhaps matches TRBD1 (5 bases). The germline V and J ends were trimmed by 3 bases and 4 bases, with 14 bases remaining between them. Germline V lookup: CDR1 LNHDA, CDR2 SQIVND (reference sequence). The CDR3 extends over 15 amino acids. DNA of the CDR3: TGTGCCAGTAGTATCCAGGGAAATGTCGCAGATACGCAGTATTTT. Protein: CASSIQGNVADTQYF.

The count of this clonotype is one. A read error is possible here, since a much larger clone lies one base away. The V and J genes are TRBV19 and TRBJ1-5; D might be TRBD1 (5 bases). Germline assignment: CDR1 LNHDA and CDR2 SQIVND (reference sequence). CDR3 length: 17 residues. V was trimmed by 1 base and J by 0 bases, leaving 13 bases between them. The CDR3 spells CASSIGSRVYSNQPQHF. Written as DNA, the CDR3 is TGTGCCAGTAGTATAGGAAGCAGGGTATATAGCAATCAGCCCCAGCATTTT.

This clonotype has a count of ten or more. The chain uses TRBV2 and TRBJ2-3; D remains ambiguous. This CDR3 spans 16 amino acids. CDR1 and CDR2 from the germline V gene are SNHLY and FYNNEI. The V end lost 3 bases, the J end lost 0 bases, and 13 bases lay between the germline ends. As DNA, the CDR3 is TGTGCCAGCAGTGATCCCGGGTCCGTTAGCACAGATACGCAGTATTTT. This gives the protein CASSDPGSVSTDTQYF.

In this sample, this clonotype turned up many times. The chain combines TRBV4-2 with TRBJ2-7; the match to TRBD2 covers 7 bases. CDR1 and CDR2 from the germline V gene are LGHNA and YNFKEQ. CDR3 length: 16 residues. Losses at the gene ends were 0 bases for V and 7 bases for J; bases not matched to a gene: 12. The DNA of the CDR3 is TGTGCCAGCAGCCAAGATCCCGGGGAGGGAGGCTGGGAGCAGTACTTC. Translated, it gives CASSQDPGEGGWEQYF.

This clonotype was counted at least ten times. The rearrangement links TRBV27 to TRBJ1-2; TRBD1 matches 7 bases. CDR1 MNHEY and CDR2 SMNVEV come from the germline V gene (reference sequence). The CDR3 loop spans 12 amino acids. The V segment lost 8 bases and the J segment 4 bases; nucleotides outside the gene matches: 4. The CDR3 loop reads CASQGQPYGYTF. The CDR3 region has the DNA TGTGCCAGCCAGGGACAGCCCTATGGCTACACCTTC.

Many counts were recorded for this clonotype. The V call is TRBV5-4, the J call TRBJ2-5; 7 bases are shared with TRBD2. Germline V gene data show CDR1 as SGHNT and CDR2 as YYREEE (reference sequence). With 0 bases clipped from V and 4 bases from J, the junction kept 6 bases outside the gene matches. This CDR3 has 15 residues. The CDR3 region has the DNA TGTGCCAGCAGCTTGGTTGCGGGAGTCGGAGAGACCCAGTACTTC. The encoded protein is CASSLVAGVGETQYF.

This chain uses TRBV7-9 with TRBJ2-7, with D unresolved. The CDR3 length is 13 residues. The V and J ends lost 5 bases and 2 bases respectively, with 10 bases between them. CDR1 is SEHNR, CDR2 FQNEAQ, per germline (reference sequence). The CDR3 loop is CASSPTQTYEQYF. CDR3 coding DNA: TGTGCCAGCAGCCCGACACAGACCTACGAGCAGTACTTC.

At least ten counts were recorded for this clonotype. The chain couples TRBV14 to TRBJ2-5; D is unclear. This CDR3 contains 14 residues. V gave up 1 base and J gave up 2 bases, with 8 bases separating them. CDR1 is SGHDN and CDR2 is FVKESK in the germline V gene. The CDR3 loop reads CASSQVRRQETQYF. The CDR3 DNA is TGTGCCAGCAGCCAAGTTAGACGACAAGAGACCCAGTACTTC.

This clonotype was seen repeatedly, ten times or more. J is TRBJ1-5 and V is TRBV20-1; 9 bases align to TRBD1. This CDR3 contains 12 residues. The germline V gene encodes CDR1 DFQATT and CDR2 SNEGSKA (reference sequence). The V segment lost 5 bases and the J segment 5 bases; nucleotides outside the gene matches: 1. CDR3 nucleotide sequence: TGCAGTGCTGACAGGGGGGATCAGCCCCAGCATTTT. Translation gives CSADRGDQPQHF.

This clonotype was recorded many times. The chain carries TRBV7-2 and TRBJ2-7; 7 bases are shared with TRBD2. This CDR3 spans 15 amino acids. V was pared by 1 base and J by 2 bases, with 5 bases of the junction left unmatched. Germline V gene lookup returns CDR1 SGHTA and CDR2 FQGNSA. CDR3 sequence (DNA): TGTGCCAGCAGCTTAGGGGCGGGAGTACCCTACGAGCAGTACTTC. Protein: CASSLGAGVPYEQYF.

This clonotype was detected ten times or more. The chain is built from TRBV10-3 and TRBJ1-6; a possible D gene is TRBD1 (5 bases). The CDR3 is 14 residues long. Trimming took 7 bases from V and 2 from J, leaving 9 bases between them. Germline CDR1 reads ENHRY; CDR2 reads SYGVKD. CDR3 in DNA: TGTGCCATCACCAGGGACCCCTATAATTCACCCCTCCACTTT. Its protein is CAITRDPYNSPLHF.

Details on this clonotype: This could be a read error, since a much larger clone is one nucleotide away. As DNA, the CDR3 is TGTGCCAGCAGCTTAGAACCCGGTGGCTACGAGAAGTACTTC. Its protein is CASSLEPGGYEKYF. V gene TRBV11-1 combines with J gene TRBJ2-7; D uncertain. Germline lookup yields CDR1 SGHAT and CDR2 FQDESV (reference sequence). This CDR3 has 14 amino acids.

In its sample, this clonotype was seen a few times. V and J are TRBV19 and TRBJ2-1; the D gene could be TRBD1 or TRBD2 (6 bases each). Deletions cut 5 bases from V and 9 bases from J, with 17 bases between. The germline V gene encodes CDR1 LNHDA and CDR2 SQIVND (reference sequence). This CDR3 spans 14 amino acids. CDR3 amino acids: CASSLGGRSGEQFF. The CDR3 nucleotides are TGTGCCAGTAGTTTAGGGGGGCGCAGTGGTGAGCAGTTCTTC.